The entry below describes one T cell receptor (beta chain). 9 to 10 ml fresh peripheral blood yielded the PBMCs. RNA transcripts yielded amplified TCR beta CDR3 regions. First-round RT-PCR of the TCR CDR3 relied on the HTBI primer set. In TCRdb, the multiplex PCR reads were re-called with MiXCR into one record per CDR3 protein. This sample has 300,000 or so distinct CDR3 sequences, with around 20% found just once. This entry belongs to a study of T cells in Graves' hyperthyroidism and ophthalmopathy. Germline trimming cut 3 bases from V and 14 bases from J; bases unmatched to any gene: 8. CDR1 and CDR2 from the germline V gene are LNHNV and YYDKDF (reference sequence). This CDR3 contains 13 residues.

The clonotype originates from a woman aged 50 to 65 with Graves' hyperthyroidism. The chain carries TRBV15 and TRBJ2-1, with 9 positions matching TRBD2. Sequencing was carried out using blood. CDR3 sequence (DNA): TGTGCCACCAGCAGTCTTACCGCGGGGGGGAAGTTCTTC. Translated, it gives CATSSLTAGGKFF.